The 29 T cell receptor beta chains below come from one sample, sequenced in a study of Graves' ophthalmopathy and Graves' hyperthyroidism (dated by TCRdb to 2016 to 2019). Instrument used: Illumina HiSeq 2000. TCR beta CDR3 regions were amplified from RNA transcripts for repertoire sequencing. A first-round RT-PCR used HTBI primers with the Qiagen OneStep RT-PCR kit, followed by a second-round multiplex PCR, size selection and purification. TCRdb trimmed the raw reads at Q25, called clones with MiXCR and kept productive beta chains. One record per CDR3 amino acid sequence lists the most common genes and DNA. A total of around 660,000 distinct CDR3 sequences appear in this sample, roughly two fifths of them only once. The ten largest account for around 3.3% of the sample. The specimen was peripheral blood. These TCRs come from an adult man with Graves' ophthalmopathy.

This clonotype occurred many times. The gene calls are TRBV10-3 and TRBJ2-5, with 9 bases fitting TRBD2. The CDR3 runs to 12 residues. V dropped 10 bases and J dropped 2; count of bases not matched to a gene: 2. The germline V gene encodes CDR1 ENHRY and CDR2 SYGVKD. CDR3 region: CASGGEQETQYF. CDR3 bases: TGTGCCAGCGGGGGGGAGCAAGAGACCCAGTACTTC.

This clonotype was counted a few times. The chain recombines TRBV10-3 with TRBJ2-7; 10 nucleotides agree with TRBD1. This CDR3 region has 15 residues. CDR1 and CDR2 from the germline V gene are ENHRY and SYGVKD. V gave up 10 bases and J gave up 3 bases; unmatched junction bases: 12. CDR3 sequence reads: CASRVWTGGHYEQYF. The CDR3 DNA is TGTGCCAGCAGAGTATGGACAGGGGGTCACTACGAGCAGTACTTC.

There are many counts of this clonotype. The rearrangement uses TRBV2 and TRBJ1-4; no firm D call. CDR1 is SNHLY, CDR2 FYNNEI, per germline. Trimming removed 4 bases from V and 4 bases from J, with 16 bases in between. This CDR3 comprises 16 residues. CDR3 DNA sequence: TGTGCCAGCAGTGTTACCGGGAGGCACAGTAATGAAAAACTGTTTTTT. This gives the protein CASSVTGRHSNEKLFF. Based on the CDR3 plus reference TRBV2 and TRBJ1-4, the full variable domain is EPEVTQTPSHQVTQMGQEVILRCVPISNHLYFYWYRQILGQKVEFLVSFYNNEISEKSEIFDDQFSVERPDGSNFTLKIRSTKLEDSAMYFCASSVTGRHSNEKLFFGSGTQLSVL.

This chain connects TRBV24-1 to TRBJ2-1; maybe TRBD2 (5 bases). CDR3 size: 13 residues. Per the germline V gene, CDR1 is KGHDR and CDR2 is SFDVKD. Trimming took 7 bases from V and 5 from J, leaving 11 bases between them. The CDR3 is CATRGSSDNEQFF. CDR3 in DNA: TGTGCCACCAGGGGGAGTTCTGACAATGAGCAGTTCTTC.

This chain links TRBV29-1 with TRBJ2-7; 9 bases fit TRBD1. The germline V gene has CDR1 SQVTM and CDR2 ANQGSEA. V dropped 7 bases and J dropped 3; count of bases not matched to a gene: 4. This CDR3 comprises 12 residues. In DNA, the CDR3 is TGCAGCGCGGGGACAGGGCACTACGAGCAGTACTTC. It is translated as CSAGTGHYEQYF.

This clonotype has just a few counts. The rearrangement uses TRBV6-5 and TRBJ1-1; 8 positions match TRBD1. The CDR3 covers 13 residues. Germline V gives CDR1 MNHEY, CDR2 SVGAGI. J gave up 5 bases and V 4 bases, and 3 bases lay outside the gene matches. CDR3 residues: CASSWTGKTEAFF. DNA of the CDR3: TGTGCCAGCAGTTGGACAGGGAAGACTGAAGCTTTCTTT.

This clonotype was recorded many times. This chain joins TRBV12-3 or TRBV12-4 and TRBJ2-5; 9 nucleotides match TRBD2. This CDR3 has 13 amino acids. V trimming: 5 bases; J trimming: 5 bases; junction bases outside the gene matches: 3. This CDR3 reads CASSNSGGETQYF. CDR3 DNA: TGTGCCAGCAGTAACAGCGGGGGGGAGACCCAGTACTTC.

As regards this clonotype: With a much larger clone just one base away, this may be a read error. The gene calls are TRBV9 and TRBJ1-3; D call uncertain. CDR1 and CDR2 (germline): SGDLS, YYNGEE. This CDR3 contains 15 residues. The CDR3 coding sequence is TGTGCCAGCAGCGAAACTACGTACTCTGGAAACACCGTATATTTT. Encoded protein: CASSETTYSGNTVYF.

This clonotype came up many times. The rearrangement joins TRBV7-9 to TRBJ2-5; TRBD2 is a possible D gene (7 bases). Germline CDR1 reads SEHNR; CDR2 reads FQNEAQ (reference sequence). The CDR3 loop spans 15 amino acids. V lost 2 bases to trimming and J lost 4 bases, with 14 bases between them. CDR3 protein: CASSLNSGGLETQYF. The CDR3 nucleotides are TGTGCCAGCAGCTTAAACTCGGGGGGCTTAGAGACCCAGTACTTC.

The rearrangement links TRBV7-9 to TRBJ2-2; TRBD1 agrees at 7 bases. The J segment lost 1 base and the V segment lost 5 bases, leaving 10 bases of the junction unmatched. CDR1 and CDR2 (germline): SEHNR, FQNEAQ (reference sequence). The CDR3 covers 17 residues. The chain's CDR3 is CASSTLGQKRNTGELFF. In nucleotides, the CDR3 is TGTGCCAGCAGCACCCTGGGACAGAAAAGGAACACCGGGGAGCTGTTTTTT.

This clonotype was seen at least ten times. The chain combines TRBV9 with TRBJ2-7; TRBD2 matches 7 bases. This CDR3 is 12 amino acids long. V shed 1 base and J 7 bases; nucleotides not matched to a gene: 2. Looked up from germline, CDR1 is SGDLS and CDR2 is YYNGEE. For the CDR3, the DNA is TGTGCCAGCAGCGTATGGGGGGGAGAGCAGTACTTC. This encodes CASSVWGGEQYF.

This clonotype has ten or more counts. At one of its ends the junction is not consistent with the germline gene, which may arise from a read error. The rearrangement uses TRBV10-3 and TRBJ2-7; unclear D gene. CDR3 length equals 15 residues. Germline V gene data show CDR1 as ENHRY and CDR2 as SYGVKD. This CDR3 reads CASSLSLGSAYEQYF. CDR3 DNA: TGTGCCAGCAGTTTAAGTTTAGGATCCGCCTACGAGCAGTACTTC.

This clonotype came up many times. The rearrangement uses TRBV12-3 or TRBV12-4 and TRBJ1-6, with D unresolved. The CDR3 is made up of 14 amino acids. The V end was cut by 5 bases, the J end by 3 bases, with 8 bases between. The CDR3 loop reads CASSRADYNSPLHF. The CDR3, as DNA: TGTGCCAGCAGTCGGGCCGACTATAATTCACCCCTCCACTTT.

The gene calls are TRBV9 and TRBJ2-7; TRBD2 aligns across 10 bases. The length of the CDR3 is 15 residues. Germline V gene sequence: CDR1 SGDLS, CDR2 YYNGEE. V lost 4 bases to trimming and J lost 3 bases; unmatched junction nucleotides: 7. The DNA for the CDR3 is TGTGCCAGCAGCACCCGGACTAGCGGAGACTACGAGCAGTACTTC. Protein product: CASSTRTSGDYEQYF. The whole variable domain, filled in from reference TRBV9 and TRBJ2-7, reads DSGVTQTPKHLITATGQRVTLRCSPRSGDLSVYWYQQSLDQGLQFLIQYYNGEERAKGNILERFSAQQFPDLHSELNLSSLELGDSALYFCASSTRTSGDYEQYFGPGTRLTVT.

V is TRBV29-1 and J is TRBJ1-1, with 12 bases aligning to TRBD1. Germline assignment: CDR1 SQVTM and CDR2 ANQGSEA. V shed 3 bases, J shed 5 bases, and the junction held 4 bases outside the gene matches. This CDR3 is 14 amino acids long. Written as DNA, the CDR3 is TGCAGCGTTGACCCGGGACAGGGGGCTACTGAAGCTTTCTTT. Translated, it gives CSVDPGQGATEAFF.

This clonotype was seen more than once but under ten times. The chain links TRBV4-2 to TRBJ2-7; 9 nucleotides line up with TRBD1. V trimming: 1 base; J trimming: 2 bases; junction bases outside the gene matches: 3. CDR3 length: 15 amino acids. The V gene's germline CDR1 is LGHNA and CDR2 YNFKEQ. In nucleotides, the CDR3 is TGTGCCAGCAGCCAAGGGGGACAGGGAACCTACGAGCAGTACTTC. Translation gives CASSQGGQGTYEQYF.

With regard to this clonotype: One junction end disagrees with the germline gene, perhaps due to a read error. The CDR3 reads CASSFRTGFTDTQYF. The CDR3 DNA sequence: TGTGCCAGCAGTTTTAGGACAGGGTTCACAGATACGCAGTATTTT. This chain connects TRBV5-1 to TRBJ2-3; 8 bases line up with TRBD1. The CDR3 runs to 15 residues. Germline CDR1 reads SGHRS; CDR2 reads YFSETQ.

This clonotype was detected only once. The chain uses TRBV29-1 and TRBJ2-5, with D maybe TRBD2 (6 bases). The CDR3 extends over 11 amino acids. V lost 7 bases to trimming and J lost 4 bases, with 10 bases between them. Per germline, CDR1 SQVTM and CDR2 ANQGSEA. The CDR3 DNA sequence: TGCAGCGGGAGGGCCGGAGAGACCCAGTACTTC. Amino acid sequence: CSGRAGETQYF.

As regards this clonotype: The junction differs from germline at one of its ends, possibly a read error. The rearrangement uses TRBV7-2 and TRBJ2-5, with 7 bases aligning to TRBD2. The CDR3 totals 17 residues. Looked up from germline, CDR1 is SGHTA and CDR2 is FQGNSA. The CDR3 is CASSRTLLGGNRETQNF. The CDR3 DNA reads TGCGCCAGCAGCCGAACTCTACTCGGGGGGAATAGAGAGACCCAGAACTTC. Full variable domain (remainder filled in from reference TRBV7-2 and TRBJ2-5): GAGVSQSPSNKVTEKGKDVELRCDPISGHTALYWYRQSLGQGLEFLIYFQGNSAPDKSGLPSDRFSAERTGGSVSTLTIQRTQQEDSAVYLCASSRTLLGGNRETQNFGPGTRLLVL.

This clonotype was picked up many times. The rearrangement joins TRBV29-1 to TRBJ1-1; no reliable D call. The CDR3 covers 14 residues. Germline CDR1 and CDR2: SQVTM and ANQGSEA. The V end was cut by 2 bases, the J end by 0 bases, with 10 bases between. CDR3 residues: CSVEPTVMNTEAFF. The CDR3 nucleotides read TGCAGCGTTGAACCCACGGTGATGAACACTGAAGCTTTCTTT.

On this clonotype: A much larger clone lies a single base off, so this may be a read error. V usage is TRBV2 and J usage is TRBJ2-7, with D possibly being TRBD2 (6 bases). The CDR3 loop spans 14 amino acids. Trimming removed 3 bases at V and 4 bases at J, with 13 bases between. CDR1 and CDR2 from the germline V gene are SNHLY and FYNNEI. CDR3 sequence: CASSEEGKGYEQYF. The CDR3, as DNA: TGTGCCAGCAGTGAGGAGGGTAAGGGTTACGAGCAGTACTTC.

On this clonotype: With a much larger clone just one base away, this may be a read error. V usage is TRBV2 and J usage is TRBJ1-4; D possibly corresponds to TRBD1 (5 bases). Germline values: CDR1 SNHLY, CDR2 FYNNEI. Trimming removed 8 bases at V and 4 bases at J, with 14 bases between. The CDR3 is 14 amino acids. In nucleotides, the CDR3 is TGTGCCAGCGGTGGGGGACGGGTTAATGAAAAACTGTTTTTT. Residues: CASGGGRVNEKLFF.

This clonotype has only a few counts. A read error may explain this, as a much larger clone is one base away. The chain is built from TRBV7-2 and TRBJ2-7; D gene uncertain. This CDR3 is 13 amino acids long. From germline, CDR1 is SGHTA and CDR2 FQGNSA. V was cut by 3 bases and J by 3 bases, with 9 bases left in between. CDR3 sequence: CASSFPRGYEQYF. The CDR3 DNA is TGTGCCAGCAGCTTTCCAAGAGGCTACGAGCAGTACTTC.

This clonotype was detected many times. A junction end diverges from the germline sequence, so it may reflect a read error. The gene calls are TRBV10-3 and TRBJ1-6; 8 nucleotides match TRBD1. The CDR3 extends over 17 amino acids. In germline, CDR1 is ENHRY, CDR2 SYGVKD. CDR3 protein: CASSYSGTGKYNSPLHF. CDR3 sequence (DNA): TGTGCCAGCAGTTACTCGGGGACAGGAAAGTATAATTCACCCCTCCACTTT.

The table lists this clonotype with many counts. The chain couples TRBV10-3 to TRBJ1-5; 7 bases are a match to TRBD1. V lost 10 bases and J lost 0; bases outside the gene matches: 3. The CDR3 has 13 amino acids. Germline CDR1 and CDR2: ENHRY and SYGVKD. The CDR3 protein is CASRQGSNQPQHF. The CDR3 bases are TGTGCCAGCAGACAGGGTAGCAATCAGCCCCAGCATTTT.

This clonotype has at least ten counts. CDR3 nucleotide sequence: TGTGCCACCAGTGATTGGGGGAACGAGCAGTACTTC. Translation: CATSDWGNEQYF. V and J are TRBV24-1 and TRBJ2-7, with D perhaps matching TRBD1 or TRBD2 (5 bases each). V lost 2 bases, J lost 5 bases, and 6 bases lay in between. This CDR3 spans 12 amino acids. CDR1 and CDR2 (germline): KGHDR, SFDVKD.

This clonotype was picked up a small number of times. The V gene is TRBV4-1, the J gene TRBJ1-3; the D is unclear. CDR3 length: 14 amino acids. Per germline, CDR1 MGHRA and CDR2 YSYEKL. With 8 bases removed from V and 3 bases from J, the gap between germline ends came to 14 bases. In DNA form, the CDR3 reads TGCGCCAGCGAACGAAGACTAGGTGGAAACACCATATATTTT. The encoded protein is CASERRLGGNTIYF.

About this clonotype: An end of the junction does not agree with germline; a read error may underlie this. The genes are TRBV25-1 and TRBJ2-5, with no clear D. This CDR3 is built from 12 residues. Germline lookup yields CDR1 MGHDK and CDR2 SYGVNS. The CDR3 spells CATSGLVQPQYF. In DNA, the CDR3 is TGTGCCACCAGTGGTTTGGTCCAGCCCCAGTACTTC.

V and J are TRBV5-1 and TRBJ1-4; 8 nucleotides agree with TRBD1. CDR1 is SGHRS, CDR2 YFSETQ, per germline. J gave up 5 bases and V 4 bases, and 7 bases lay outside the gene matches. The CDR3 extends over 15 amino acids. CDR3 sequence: CASSPQGAKNEKLFF. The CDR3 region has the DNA TGCGCCAGCAGCCCCCAGGGGGCGAAAAATGAAAAACTGTTTTTT.